This passage covers 19 T cell receptor beta chains from one sample sequenced in a study of glioma-infiltrating T cells. TCR alpha and beta CDR3 regions were amplified from RNA using iRepertoire nested multiplex PCR. TCRdb processed the multiplex PCR reads anew with MiXCR; each CDR3 protein has one entry. The repertoire includes about 140,000 distinct CDR3 sequences, about 39% of them detected once, and around 20% sits in the top ten. The sequenced material came from glioma tissue, nonneoplastic brain tissue, or PBMCs (not recorded which). All receptors come from a human donor with low-grade glioma or glioblastoma, undergoing nonglioma brain surgery, or in good health (not recorded which).

This chain links TRBV6-1 with TRBJ2-3; 7 positions match TRBD1. This CDR3 is 15 amino acids long. The ends lost 6 bases at V and 6 bases at J; junction bases unmatched: 12. Germline-derived CDR1 and CDR2 are MNHNS and SASEGT. CDR3 amino acids: CASRTGTEVLDTQYF. In DNA form, the CDR3 reads TGTGCCAGCAGGACCGGGACAGAGGTGTTGGATACGCAGTATTTT.

The J gene is TRBJ2-7, the V gene TRBV27; tentatively, D is TRBD1 (6 bases). CDR1 is MNHEY and CDR2 is SMNVEV in the germline V gene (reference sequence). V lost 6 bases and J 0 bases, leaving 15 bases between the germline ends. The CDR3 length is 15 residues. CDR3 region: CASRPPGTPSYEQYF. The CDR3 nucleotides are TGTGCCAGCAGACCTCCGGGGACACCCTCCTACGAGCAGTACTTC.

V and J are TRBV6-6 and TRBJ1-3, with a weak D call TRBD1 (5 bases). V was shortened by 7 bases and J by 0 bases, with 7 bases between the two germline ends. Germline V CDR1 and CDR2: MNHNY, SVGAGI (reference sequence). CDR3 length: 13 amino acids. Written as DNA, the CDR3 is TGTGCCAGCAAGGACACCTCTGGAAACACCATATATTTT. Encoded protein: CASKDTSGNTIYF.

The chain recombines TRBV28 with TRBJ2-7; D not resolved. Trimming took off 5 bases at V and 1 base at J, with 24 bases between the two ends. This CDR3 has 18 amino acids. CDR1 is MDHEN, CDR2 SYDVKM, per germline. In DNA form, the CDR3 reads TGTGCCAGCAGTGAAGGAGCACCCTTTAAAAGGGTTTCCTACGAGCAGTACTTC. Amino acids: CASSEGAPFKRVSYEQYF.

This clonotype was detected only a few times. The rearrangement links TRBV20-1 to TRBJ2-5, with TRBD2 matching 8 bases. Unmatched junction bases numbered 15, after V lost 6 bases and J lost 3 bases. The CDR3 is 16 amino acids. Germline-derived CDR1 and CDR2 are DFQATT and SNEGSKA (reference sequence). CDR3 amino acids: CSALSPTSGLKETQYF. The CDR3, as DNA: TGCAGTGCCCTTAGCCCTACTAGCGGACTAAAAGAGACCCAGTACTTC.

The chain is built from TRBV7-6 and TRBJ2-7, with 13 positions matching TRBD2. Germline lookup yields CDR1 SGHVS and CDR2 FNYEAQ. V was pared by 5 bases and J by 4 bases, with 5 bases of the junction left unmatched. This CDR3 has 15 residues. The CDR3 coding sequence is TGTGCCAGCAGCCGGATGACTAGCGGGGGGTACGAGCAGTACTTC. Translation: CASSRMTSGGYEQYF.

The V gene is TRBV20-1, the J gene TRBJ2-3; 9 nucleotides agree with TRBD2. J lost 1 base, V lost 0 bases, and 5 bases had no gene match. Germline V lookup: CDR1 DFQATT, CDR2 SNEGSKA (reference sequence). CDR3 length equals 16 residues. The CDR3 protein is CSAREREGLGTDTQYF. CDR3 sequence (DNA): TGCAGTGCTAGAGAGCGGGAGGGCTTGGGCACAGATACGCAGTATTTT.

This clonotype was recorded at least ten times. The rearrangement links TRBV6-1 to TRBJ2-3; D might be TRBD2 (5 bases). Trimming left V 10 bases short and J 6 bases short, with 20 bases between. Germline V gene data show CDR1 as MNHNS and CDR2 as SASEGT. This CDR3 contains 14 residues. The CDR3 sequence is CATSRTYRTDTQYF. The CDR3 DNA sequence: TGTGCCACCTCGCGGACTTATCGAACGGATACGCAGTATTTT.

The rearrangement links TRBV28 to TRBJ2-7, with 13 bases identical to TRBD2. Per germline, CDR1 MDHEN and CDR2 SYDVKM. The V segment lost 4 bases and the J segment 9 bases; nucleotides outside the gene matches: 9. The CDR3 covers 15 residues. CDR3 sequence: CASSSELAGGGGQYF. In DNA, the CDR3 is TGTGCCAGCAGTTCCGAACTAGCGGGGGGGGGCGGGCAGTACTTC.

The rearrangement uses TRBV20-1 and TRBJ2-1; 7 nucleotides align to TRBD2. The V gene end was trimmed by 0 bases and the J gene end by 4 bases; junction bases not matched to a gene: 12. CDR1 is DFQATT and CDR2 is SNEGSKA in the germline V gene (reference sequence). The CDR3 sequence is 17 residues long. The CDR3 DNA reads as TGCAGTGCTAGAGACCCTAGCGGAAAGGTGGGGTACAATGAGCAGTTCTTC. Its translation is CSARDPSGKVGYNEQFF.

The rearrangement uses TRBV20-1 and TRBJ2-7; 9 nucleotides match TRBD2. The V gene end was trimmed by 2 bases and the J gene end by 6 bases; junction bases not matched to a gene: 14. The CDR3 is 16 amino acids. Germline V lookup: CDR1 DFQATT, CDR2 SNEGSKA (reference sequence). The CDR3 here is CSARSPGTSSGSEQYF. The DNA of the CDR3 is TGCAGTGCTAGAAGCCCCGGGACTAGCTCGGGTTCCGAGCAGTACTTC.

V is TRBV18 and J is TRBJ2-7; tentative D call: TRBD1 (6 bases). Trimming shortened V by 3 bases and J by 2 bases, and 11 bases separated the two germline ends. Germline V CDR1 and CDR2: KGHSH, LQKENI. There are 14 residues in the CDR3. The CDR3 DNA reads TGTGCCAGCTCACCCGCGCAGGGGACCTACGAGCAGTACTTC. Translating it yields CASSPAQGTYEQYF.

This clonotype has just a few counts. The J gene is TRBJ2-2, the V gene TRBV6-2 or TRBV6-3; D is perhaps TRBD1 (6 bases). The CDR3 sequence is 15 residues long. CDR1 and CDR2 (germline): MNHEY, SVGEGT. Between the trimmed V and J ends, which lost 1 base and 5 bases, there was a span of 11 bases. The CDR3 DNA is TGTGCCAGCAGTTACTTAGGACAGCTAACCGGGGAGCTGTTTTTT. Residues: CASSYLGQLTGELFF.

This clonotype turned up a few times. The chain couples TRBV27 to TRBJ2-5, with D perhaps matching TRBD1 or TRBD2 (5 bases each). Trimming left V 3 bases short and J 4 bases short, with 12 bases between. This CDR3 comprises 14 residues. CDR1 is MNHEY, CDR2 SMNVEV, per germline (reference sequence). This chain's CDR3 is CASSFSRGVETQYF. Here the CDR3 DNA reads TGTGCCAGCAGTTTCTCGAGGGGAGTAGAGACCCAGTACTTC.

The gene calls are TRBV28 and TRBJ2-1; unclear D gene. CDR1 is MDHEN, CDR2 SYDVKM, per germline. The CDR3 spans 12 residues. V lost 5 bases and J lost 10, with 12 bases in between. CDR3 nucleotides: TGTGCCAGCAGTCTGGGGTATTTGGAGCAGTTCTTC. The encoded protein is CASSLGYLEQFF.

With respect to this clonotype: At one of its ends the junction is not consistent with the germline gene, which may arise from a read error. The chain is built from TRBV6-6 and TRBJ2-2; D perhaps matches TRBD2 (5 bases). The CDR3 runs 16 residues. CDR1 is MNHNY and CDR2 is SVGAGI in the germline V gene (reference sequence). The CDR3 is CASSVVRSANTGELLF. CDR3 nucleotide sequence: TGTGCCAGCAGCGTAGTCAGGTCGGCGAACACCGGGGAGCTGCTTTTT.

This clonotype was counted at least ten times. The chain has TRBV6-1 and TRBJ2-5, with TRBD2 identical over 8 bases. CDR1 and CDR2 from the germline V gene are MNHNS and SASEGT. V gave up 5 bases and J gave up 7 bases; unmatched junction bases: 6. This CDR3 is 13 amino acids long. CDR3 nucleotide sequence: TGTGCCAGCAGTCCGGGACTAGTAGGGACCCAGTACTTC. This sequence encodes CASSPGLVGTQYF.

This clonotype came up a few times. V is TRBV20-1 and J is TRBJ1-2, with a tentative D call TRBD1 (6 bases). Per the germline V gene, CDR1 is DFQATT and CDR2 is SNEGSKA (reference sequence). V lost 1 base, J lost 3 bases, and 15 bases lay in between. The CDR3 is made up of 15 amino acids. The chain's CDR3 is CSARAIQGKHYGYTF. The CDR3 region has the DNA TGCAGTGCTAGAGCGATTCAGGGGAAGCACTATGGCTACACCTTC.

The chain uses TRBV12-3 or TRBV12-4 and TRBJ2-3; D gene ambiguous. Trimming shortened V by 2 bases and J by 1 base, and 7 bases separated the two germline ends. This CDR3 is built from 14 residues. The CDR3 loop reads CASSLYSGTDTQYF. The CDR3 nucleotides are TGTGCCAGCAGTTTATATTCAGGCACAGATACGCAGTATTTT.